A single T cell receptor beta chain is shown here with its context. The CDR3 spans 12 residues. The V end was cut by 1 base, the J end by 9 bases, with 9 bases between. CDR1 is SGHVS, CDR2 FNYEAQ, per germline. Recovered status applied to Cohort 3 donors who had two consecutive negative PCRs. It also applied to those with clearance or with symptom resolution. Authors' analysis steps: Nucleated cell number was recorded as an estimate derived from reference gene primer amplification. Method: immunoSEQ multiplex PCR; TCRdb's copy keeps in-frame clones and lacks some. V and J calls and clone size are copied from that table; D and trimming were computed from the DNA. The data contain roughly 340,000 clones, 75% to 90% of them singletons. The data belong to a study of blood T cell repertoires in COVID-19. Study-wide background: Sources were T cells, B-cell-depleted T cells, or PBMCs; the material itself was cDNA or gDNA.

This chain links TRBV7-6 with TRBJ2-5; unclear D gene. The sample consisted of PBMCs or T cells enriched from blood (not recorded which). This TCR derives from a man younger than 35 who had recovered from COVID-19. The CDR3 loop reads CASSLGAIPQYF. Here the CDR3 DNA reads TGTGCCAGCAGCTTAGGTGCGATCCCCCAGTACTTC.